A single sample gave rise to the 25 T cell receptor beta chains below, sequenced in a study of T cell repertoires in cytomegalovirus infection. TCRdb called the reads again in MiXCR, with one record for every CDR3 protein. The sample has 150,000 to 190,000 distinct CDR3 sequences; around a quarter are singletons. Sequencing input: PBMCs. Receptor source: a human donor in good health (CMV status not recorded). Some clones in this sample may be carry-over from other donors' samples.

This clonotype was seen a few times. This chain joins TRBV7-9 and TRBJ2-3; possible D gene TRBD2, 6 bases. Trimming stripped 6 bases from V and 2 bases from J, with 18 bases between. CDR1 and CDR2 (germline): SEHNR, FQNEAQ (reference sequence). The CDR3 loop spans 16 amino acids. CDR3 bases: TGTGCCAGCAGAATCTCCGGGACTCCTGACACAGATACGCAGTATTTT. Residues: CASRISGTPDTDTQYF.

The rearrangement uses TRBV20-1 and TRBJ2-5, with 7 positions matching TRBD2. In germline, CDR1 is DFQATT, CDR2 SNEGSKA (reference sequence). The ends lost 4 bases at V and 4 bases at J; junction bases unmatched: 3. This CDR3 is 12 amino acids long. CDR3 nucleotide sequence: TGCAGTGCTACCGGGGGGTCAGAGACCCAGTACTTC. This sequence encodes CSATGGSETQYF.

With regard to this clonotype: Given a much more abundant clone one base away, this may be a read error. The chain combines TRBV6-2 or TRBV6-3 with TRBJ1-1, with 7 bases aligning to TRBD1. The germline gives CDR1 MNHEY, CDR2 SVGEGT. The CDR3 is made up of 14 amino acids. This CDR3 is CASSDREVNTKAFF. The DNA for the CDR3 is TGTGCCAGCAGTGACAGGGAGGTGAACACTAAAGCTTTCTTT.

This clonotype was observed a single time. A much larger clone sits a single nucleotide away, making a read error possible. The V and J genes are TRBV7-8 and TRBJ2-1; D gene uncertain. The CDR3 has 15 residues. Trimming took 2 bases from V and 5 from J, leaving 13 bases between them. CDR1 and CDR2 (germline): SGHVS, FQNEAQ. DNA of the CDR3: TGTGCCAGCAGCTTAAATCCAGAGGCAGACAATGAGCAGTTCTTC. This gives the protein CASSLNPEADNEQFF.

This clonotype was observed a few times. V gene TRBV7-2 combines with J gene TRBJ1-2, with D possibly matching TRBD1 (5 bases). V was pared by 2 bases and J by 8 bases, with 15 bases between. The length of the CDR3 is 14 residues. CDR1 and CDR2 (germline): SGHTA, FQGNSA. The CDR3 loop reads CASSLLQGVVGYTF. In DNA, the CDR3 is TGTGCCAGCAGCTTATTGCAGGGAGTAGTAGGCTACACCTTC.

This clonotype appeared a few times. The chain joins TRBV6-5 to TRBJ1-1; D not resolved. CDR1 MNHEY and CDR2 SVGAGI come from the germline V gene. There are 13 residues in the CDR3. Trimming shortened V by 4 bases and J by 4 bases, and 10 bases separated the two germline ends. The CDR3 loop is CASSFLYSTEAFF. The CDR3 DNA is TGTGCCAGCAGTTTCTTGTATTCCACTGAAGCTTTCTTT.

This clonotype was picked up a small number of times. The chain combines TRBV11-2 with TRBJ2-7, with TRBD2 matching 14 bases. The junction had 5 bases not matched to a gene; V was cut back by 4 bases and J by 6 bases. This CDR3 region has 15 residues. Germline CDR1 reads SGHAT; CDR2 reads FQNNGV. The CDR3 loop is CASSSWTSGRSEQYF. CDR3 coding DNA: TGTGCCAGCAGCTCTTGGACTAGCGGGAGGTCCGAGCAGTACTTC. Based on the CDR3 plus reference TRBV11-2 and TRBJ2-7, the full variable domain is EAGVAQSPRYKIIEKRQSVAFWCNPISGHATLYWYQQILGQGPKLLIQFQNNGVVDDSQLPKDRFSAERLKGVDSTLKIQPAKLEDSAVYLCASSSWTSGRSEQYFGPGTRLTVT.

This clonotype was seen at least ten times. The chain joins TRBV7-2 to TRBJ1-2, with no clear D. Germline CDR1 is SGHTA and CDR2 is FQGNSA. The CDR3 sequence is 15 residues long. Deletions cut 5 bases from V and 5 bases from J, with 18 bases between. CDR3: CASSLRTASLYGYTF. The CDR3 coding sequence is TGTGCCAGCAGCCTTAGGACGGCCTCTCTATATGGCTACACCTTC.

The chain combines TRBV28 with TRBJ2-1; no firm D call. The CDR3 contains 16 residues. Germline V lookup: CDR1 MDHEN, CDR2 SYDVKM. V lost 7 bases to trimming and J lost 0 bases, with 16 bases between them. DNA of the CDR3: TGTGCCAGCACGAGGCCTTGGTTGGGCTCCTACAATGAGCAGTTCTTC. Amino acids: CASTRPWLGSYNEQFF.

This clonotype appeared many times. This sequence joins TRBV12-3 or TRBV12-4 and TRBJ2-7; TRBD1 matches at 7 bases. The CDR3 has 13 amino acids. V was pared by 4 bases and J by 4 bases, with 4 bases of the junction left unmatched. The CDR3 sequence: CASSSQGLYEQYF. The CDR3 DNA reads as TGTGCCAGCAGTTCACAGGGGTTATACGAGCAGTACTTC.

In this sample, this clonotype turned up a few times. This chain uses TRBV6-5 with TRBJ1-5; D may be TRBD1 (6 bases). The CDR3 spans 14 residues. The V gene lost 5 bases and the J gene lost 6 bases, with 14 bases spanning the gap. Looked up from germline, CDR1 is MNHEY and CDR2 is SVGAGI. The CDR3 loop is CASSEHRVSQPQHF. The CDR3 region has the DNA TGTGCCAGCAGTGAGCACAGGGTTTCTCAGCCCCAGCATTTT.

J is TRBJ2-3 and V is TRBV27; 7 positions match TRBD1. CDR1 and CDR2 from the germline V gene are MNHEY and SMNVEV (reference sequence). The trim removed 4 bases at V and 3 bases at J, leaving 7 bases unmatched. The CDR3 contains 15 residues. The DNA for the CDR3 is TGTGCCAGCAGTTCCGGAGGCAGGGGGACAGATACGCAGTATTTT. Encoded protein: CASSSGGRGTDTQYF.

The rearrangement joins TRBV12-3 or TRBV12-4 to TRBJ2-3, with D unclear. Trimming took off 6 bases at V and 2 bases at J, with 6 bases between the two ends. This CDR3 contains 12 residues. The CDR3 loop is CASRAPTDTQYF. CDR3 bases: TGTGCCAGCAGAGCGCCCACAGATACGCAGTATTTT.

Note on this clonotype: This clone may be a read error of a much larger clone one base away. The V call is TRBV2, the J call TRBJ2-2, with D maybe TRBD2 (6 bases). This CDR3 is 18 amino acids long. Germline-derived CDR1 and CDR2 are SNHLY and FYNNEI. CDR3 DNA sequence: TGTGCCAGCAGCTTTGATACAACGGAGGGGTTACACACCGGGGATCTGTTTTTT. Amino acid sequence: CASSFDTTEGLHTGDLFF.

Many counts were recorded for this clonotype. This sequence joins TRBV6-6 and TRBJ1-6; no definite D call. The germline V gene has CDR1 MNHNY and CDR2 SVGAGI (reference sequence). CDR3 length: 17 amino acids. Trimming took off 0 bases at V and 0 bases at J, with 9 bases between the two ends. The CDR3 protein is CASSYSTGSSYNSPLHF. The CDR3 DNA follows: TGTGCCAGCAGTTACTCGACGGGGAGCTCCTATAATTCACCCCTCCACTTT.

This clonotype came up a few times. The chain is built from TRBV19 and TRBJ1-5; a weak D match, TRBD1 (6 bases). V gave up 6 bases and J gave up 6 bases, with 12 bases separating them. Looked up from germline, CDR1 is LNHDA and CDR2 is SQIVND (reference sequence). CDR3 length: 13 amino acids. This CDR3 is CASSLDRTQPQHF. In DNA form, the CDR3 reads TGTGCCAGTAGCCTTGACAGGACTCAGCCCCAGCATTTT.

This clonotype was detected ten times or more. This chain joins TRBV7-8 and TRBJ2-2; perhaps TRBD2 as D (6 bases). In germline, CDR1 is SGHVS, CDR2 FQNEAQ. V lost 5 bases to trimming and J lost 9 bases, with 19 bases between them. The CDR3 contains 15 residues. CDR3 loop: CASSRGDQMIRELFF. The CDR3 region has the DNA TGTGCCAGCAGCCGCGGGGATCAGATGATAAGGGAGCTGTTTTTT.

For this clonotype: A much larger clone lies a single base off, so this may be a read error. This chain joins TRBV12-3 or TRBV12-4 and TRBJ2-3; D tentatively fits TRBD1 or TRBD2 (6 bases each). The CDR3 runs 13 residues. The CDR3 is CASCLRGGNTQYF. CDR3 DNA sequence: TGTGCCAGCTGTTTGAGAGGGGGGAATACGCAGTATTTT.

This rearrangement joins TRBV6-1 to TRBJ2-1; 9 bases match TRBD1. The length of the CDR3 is 15 residues. V was clipped by 6 bases and J by 4 bases; unmatched bases: 7. CDR1 MNHNS and CDR2 SASEGT come from the germline V gene. The CDR3 nucleotides read TGTGCCAGCAGACCTACGGGACAGGGATACAATGAGCAGTTCTTC. It translates to CASRPTGQGYNEQFF.

The CDR3 spells CSAPHPGASPHTDTQYF. CDR3 nucleotide sequence: TGCAGTGCTCCACACCCGGGGGCCTCGCCTCACACAGATACGCAGTATTTT. The rearrangement joins TRBV20-1 to TRBJ2-3; D is perhaps TRBD1 or TRBD2 (6 bases each). V lost 5 bases and J lost 2, with 23 bases in between. The germline V gene has CDR1 DFQATT and CDR2 SNEGSKA (reference sequence). The CDR3 spans 17 residues.

At least ten counts were recorded for this clonotype. The rearrangement uses TRBV15 and TRBJ1-1, with TRBD1 as a possible D gene (6 bases). Trimming left V 1 base short and J 4 bases short, with 10 bases between. Germline CDR1 and CDR2: LNHNV and YYDKDF (reference sequence). This CDR3 is 14 amino acids long. The CDR3 is CATSRGGRSTEAFF. CDR3 DNA sequence: TGTGCCACCAGCAGAGGGGGGCGGAGCACTGAAGCTTTCTTT.

This clonotype came up many times. This chain links TRBV7-8 with TRBJ2-4; the D is unclear. CDR1 SGHVS and CDR2 FQNEAQ come from the germline V gene. The ends were cut back, 0 bases at V and 4 bases at J, with 7 bases in the middle. This CDR3 spans 14 amino acids. The CDR3 protein is CASSLAHGKNIQYF. The CDR3 nucleotides are TGTGCCAGCAGCTTAGCCCATGGGAAAAACATTCAGTACTTC.

This clonotype came up a few times. J is TRBJ2-3 and V is TRBV7-3; 12 bases fit TRBD2. V shed 2 bases and J 4 bases; nucleotides not matched to a gene: 7. This CDR3 is 17 amino acids long. CDR1 SGHTA and CDR2 FQGTGA come from the germline V gene. CDR3 amino acids: CASSLGGSSGRADTQYF. In DNA, the CDR3 is TGTGCCAGCAGCTTAGGAGGCTCTAGCGGGAGGGCAGATACGCAGTATTTT.

J is TRBJ2-2 and V is TRBV29-1, with 7 positions matching TRBD2. This CDR3 region has 15 residues. V trimming: 6 bases; J trimming: 0 bases; junction bases outside the gene matches: 7. The V gene's germline CDR1 is SQVTM and CDR2 ANQGSEA. As DNA, the CDR3 is TGCAGCGTGGAAAGCGGGACTTCGAACACCGGGGAGCTGTTTTTT. Translation gives CSVESGTSNTGELFF.

In its sample, this clonotype was seen a few times. The chain uses TRBV29-1 and TRBJ1-2, with D maybe TRBD1 (5 bases). V gave up 3 bases and J gave up 4 bases, with 12 bases separating them. The CDR3 sequence is 13 residues long. Germline V gives CDR1 SQVTM, CDR2 ANQGSEA. CDR3 nucleotide sequence: TGCAGCGTTGACCAGGGTAGGGGCTATGGCTACACCTTC. It specifies CSVDQGRGYGYTF.